This is a list of T cell receptor beta chains from one sample in a study of CD8 T cells in ankylosing spondylitis. TCRdb recomputed calls from the 5' RACE reads with MiXCR, one row per CDR3 protein. The sample has about 110,000 distinct CDR3 sequences; about 25% are singletons. Sequenced: synovial fluid, either unsorted or a sorted T cell fraction (not recorded which). The origin of the receptors is a male donor with ankylosing spondylitis. Each CDR3 is given with its conserved first and last residue. D genes are given only for firm matches. Some rows mark clone size as missing; the rest say once, few, many or name a class of expanded clone.

j_call,d_call,clone_size,v_call,cdr3_aa,cdr3_nt
TRBJ2-1,-,few,TRBV13,CASRGDWGSYNEQFF,TGTGCCAGCCGTGGGGACTGGGGGTCCTACAATGAGCAGTTCTTC
TRBJ2-3,-,-,TRBV5-1,CASSLGVGGPGQPQYF,TGCGCCAGCAGCTTGGGGGTGGGGGGCCCTGGTCAGCCCCAGTATTTT
TRBJ2-2,-,-,TRBV5-1,CASSLLGGTANTGELFF,TGCGCCAGCAGCTTGCTGGGGGGGACAGCGAACACCGGGGAGCTGTTTTTT
TRBJ2-7,TRBD2,-,TRBV12-3/TRBV12-4,CASRVSGRVYEQYF,TGTGCCAGCCGAGTCAGCGGGAGGGTTTACGAGCAGTACTTC
TRBJ1-1,-,-,TRBV24-1,CATSDSATDMNTEAFF,TGTGCCACCAGTGATTCCGCGACAGACATGAACACTGAAGCTTTCTTT
TRBJ2-1,TRBD2,-,TRBV20-1,CSARDSKRDYNEQFF,TGCAGTGCTAGAGATTCGAAGCGGGATTACAATGAGCAGTTCTTC
TRBJ2-6,-,-,TRBV10-3,CATHSSRSAGANVLTF,TGTGCCACCCATTCTAGTAGATCCGCTGGGGCCAACGTCCTGACTTTC
TRBJ2-5,TRBD1,few,TRBV24-1,CATSVHGQGQETQYF,TGTGCCACCAGTGTCCATGGACAGGGGCAAGAGACCCAGTACTTC
TRBJ1-1,-,-,TRBV12-3/TRBV12-4,CASSRSGSRLGEAFF,TGTGCCAGCAGCCGATCGGGGAGCAGGTTGGGTGAAGCTTTCTTT
TRBJ2-1,-,-,TRBV3-1,CASSQVGYNEQFF,TGTGCCAGCAGCCAAGTAGGGTACAATGAGCAGTTCTTC
TRBJ1-1,TRBD1,-,TRBV2,CASRAGQGGGEAFF,TGTGCCAGCAGAGCGGGACAGGGGGGGGGTGAAGCTTTCTTT
TRBJ2-1,TRBD2,few,TRBV12-3/TRBV12-4,CASRRTSGSRGNEQFF,TGTGCCAGCAGAAGGACTAGCGGGAGTCGGGGCAATGAGCAGTTCTTC
TRBJ1-6,TRBD1,-,TRBV20-1,CSAKGDRGNSPLHF,TGCAGTGCTAAGGGAGACAGGGGGAATTCACCCCTCCACTTT
TRBJ2-5,TRBD2,-,TRBV19,CASSIGLAGQETQYF,TGTGCCAGTAGTATAGGACTAGCGGGGCAAGAGACCCAGTACTTC
TRBJ2-1,-,many,TRBV5-1,CASKGGKDEQFF,TGCGCCAGCAAGGGGGGGAAAGATGAGCAGTTCTTC
TRBJ2-1,-,-,TRBV6-1,CASSDRAALNEQFF,TGTGCCAGCAGTGACCGGGCCGCCTTAAATGAGCAGTTCTTC
TRBJ2-7,TRBD1,-,TRBV27,CASSPLGTGVRGEQYF,TGTGCCAGCAGTCCCCTAGGGACAGGGGTGCGGGGAGAGCAGTACTTC
TRBJ2-7,-,many,TRBV12-3/TRBV12-4,CASSFRASLFDGSYEQYF,TGTGCCAGCAGTTTTCGGGCTAGTCTTTTCGATGGGTCCTACGAGCAGTACTTC
TRBJ1-5,-,few,TRBV30,CAWSGGTGVGPQHF,TGTGCCTGGAGTGGGGGGACCGGGGTAGGGCCCCAGCATTTT
TRBJ2-1,-,many,TRBV7-2,CASSFPPGEQFF,TGTGCCAGCAGCTTCCCGCCGGGTGAGCAGTTCTTC
TRBJ1-1,-,many,TRBV3-1,CASSLGTEAFF,TGTGCCAGCAGCCTGGGGACAGAAGCTTTCTTT
TRBJ2-3,-,-,TRBV7-9,CASIGLAGDTQYF,TGTGCCAGCATAGGGTTGGCCGGAGATACGCAGTATTTT
TRBJ2-7,TRBD2,-,TRBV27,CASKPGTSRSGEQYF,TGTGCCAGCAAACCCGGGACTAGCAGATCGGGGGAGCAGTACTTC
TRBJ2-1,TRBD1,-,TRBV11-3,CASSLTGVNEQFF,TGTGCCAGCAGCCTTACAGGGGTCAATGAGCAGTTCTTC
TRBJ2-1,TRBD1,few,TRBV2,CASRIRDRGNEQFF,TGTGCCAGCAGGATCCGGGACAGGGGTAATGAGCAGTTCTTC
TRBJ2-1,TRBD2,few,TRBV7-2,CASSRTSGRGYEQFF,TGTGCCAGCAGCCGTACTAGCGGGAGAGGCTATGAGCAGTTCTTC
TRBJ1-2,-,many,TRBV29-1,CSVEEDEGVGYGYTF,TGCAGCGTTGAAGAAGACGAGGGAGTGGGGTATGGCTACACCTTC
TRBJ1-3,-,many,TRBV7-6,CASSPSGSGNTIYF,TGTGCCAGCAGCCCCTCAGGCTCTGGAAACACCATATATTTT
TRBJ2-7,-,few,TRBV6-1,CASSARTISYEQYF,TGTGCCAGCAGTGCACGGACGATCTCCTACGAGCAGTACTTC
TRBJ1-2,-,-,TRBV18,CASSPAGNYGYTF,TGTGCCAGCTCACCAGCCGGTAACTATGGCTACACCTTC
TRBJ2-1,TRBD2,few,TRBV5-5,CASTSLKSGKYNEQFF,TGTGCCAGCACCTCTTTGAAAAGCGGGAAGTACAATGAGCAGTTCTTC